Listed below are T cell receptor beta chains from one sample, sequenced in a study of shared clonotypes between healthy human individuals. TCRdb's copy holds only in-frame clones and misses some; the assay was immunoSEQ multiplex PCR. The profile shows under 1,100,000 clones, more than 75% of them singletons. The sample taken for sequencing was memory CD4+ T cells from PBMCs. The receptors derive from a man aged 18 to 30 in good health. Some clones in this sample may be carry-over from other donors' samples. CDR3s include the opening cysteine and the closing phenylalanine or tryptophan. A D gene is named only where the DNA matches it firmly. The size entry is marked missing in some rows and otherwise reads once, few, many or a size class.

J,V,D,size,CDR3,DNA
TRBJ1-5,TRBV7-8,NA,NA,CASSHPGDQPQHF,TGTGCCAGCAGCCACCCAGGGGATCAGCCCCAGCATTTT
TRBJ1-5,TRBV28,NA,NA,CASGTRQGGNGQPQHF,TGTGCCAGCGGAACCCGTCAGGGTGGCAATGGTCAGCCCCAGCATTTT
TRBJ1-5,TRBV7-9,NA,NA,CASSYGQDQPQHF,TGTGCCAGCAGCTATGGTCAGGATCAGCCCCAGCATTTT
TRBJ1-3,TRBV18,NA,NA,CASSPGTTSGNTIYF,TGTGCCAGCTCACCAGGGACAACCTCTGGAAACACCATATATTTT
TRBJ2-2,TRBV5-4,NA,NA,CASSQDSNTGELFF,TGTGCCAGCAGTCAAGACAGTAACACCGGGGAGCTGTTTTTT
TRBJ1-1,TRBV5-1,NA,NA,CASSLLGTPLNTEAFF,TGCGCCAGCAGCCTCCTCGGGACTCCATTGAACACTGAAGCTTTCTTT
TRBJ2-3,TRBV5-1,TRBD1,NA,CASSLGGTGTLRTDTQYF,TGCGCCAGCAGCTTGGGGGGGACAGGGACCCTTCGGACAGATACGCAGTATTTT
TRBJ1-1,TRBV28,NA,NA,CASWTVRNTEAFF,TGTGCCAGCTGGACAGTCAGAAACACTGAAGCTTTCTTT
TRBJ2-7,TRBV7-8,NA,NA,CASARGNPQIPYEQYF,TGTGCCAGCGCCAGAGGTAACCCGCAGATACCCTACGAGCAGTACTTC
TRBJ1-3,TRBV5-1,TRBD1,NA,CASSLPGTERNTIYF,TGCGCCAGCAGCTTACCCGGGACAGAGCGAAACACCATATATTTT
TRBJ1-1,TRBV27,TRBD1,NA,CASTKTGSHEAFF,TGTGCCAGCACAAAGACAGGGTCCCATGAAGCTTTCTTT
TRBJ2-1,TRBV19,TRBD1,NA,CASSTGQKYNEQFF,TGTGCCAGTAGTACGGGACAGAAGTACAATGAGCAGTTCTTC
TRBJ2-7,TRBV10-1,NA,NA,CARAGYSYEQYF,TGCGCCAGGGCGGGTTACTCCTACGAGCAGTACTTC
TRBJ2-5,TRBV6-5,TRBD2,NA,CASSYSTGGETQYF,TGTGCCAGCAGTTACTCTACGGGGGGAGAGACCCAGTACTTC
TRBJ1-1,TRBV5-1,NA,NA,CASSLSAMSGYAEAFF,TGCGCCAGCAGCTTGTCGGCAATGTCGGGGTACGCTGAAGCTTTCTTT
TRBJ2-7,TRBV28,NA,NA,CASSQRYEQYF,TGTGCCAGCAGTCAGAGATACGAGCAGTACTTC
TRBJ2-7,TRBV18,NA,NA,CASSPQGSSYEQYF,TGTGCCAGCTCACCTCAGGGGAGCTCCTACGAGCAGTACTTC
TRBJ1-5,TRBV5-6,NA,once,CASSLLQGNQPQHF,TGTGCCAGCAGCTTGTTACAGGGCAATCAGCCCCAGCATTTT
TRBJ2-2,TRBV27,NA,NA,CASRDLGSLTGELFF,TGTGCCAGCAGGGATTTGGGGTCTCTCACCGGGGAGCTGTTTTTT
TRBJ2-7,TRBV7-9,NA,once,CASSLVPPYSYEQYF,TGTGCCAGCAGCCTCGTTCCTCCCTATTCCTACGAGCAGTACTTC
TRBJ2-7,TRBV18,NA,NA,CASSPLAVNEQYF,TGTGCCAGCTCACCACTGGCCGTAAACGAGCAGTACTTC
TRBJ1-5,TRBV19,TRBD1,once,CASNTPGQGAAQPQHF,TGTGCCAGTAACACACCGGGACAGGGAGCCGCCCAGCCCCAGCATTTT
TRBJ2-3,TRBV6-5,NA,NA,CASTGTGTDTQYF,TGTGCCAGCACTGGAACAGGGACAGATACGCAGTATTTT
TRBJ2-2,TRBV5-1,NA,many,CASSFGGPNTGELFF,TGCGCCAGCAGCTTCGGGGGGCCGAACACCGGGGAGCTGTTTTTT
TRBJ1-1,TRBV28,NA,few,CASSLLATEAFF,TGTGCCAGCAGTTTATTAGCCACTGAAGCTTTCTTT
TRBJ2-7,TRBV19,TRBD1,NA,CASSDRGQGSYEQYF,TGTGCCAGCAGTGACCGGGGACAGGGGAGCTACGAGCAGTACTTC
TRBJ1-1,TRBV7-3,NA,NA,CASSLGPSSEAFF,TGTGCCAGCAGCTTAGGACCGTCCTCTGAAGCTTTCTTT
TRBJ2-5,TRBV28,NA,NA,CASNSLGRSARETQYF,TGTGCCAGCAACAGTTTGGGGAGGTCCGCGCGGGAGACCCAGTACTTC
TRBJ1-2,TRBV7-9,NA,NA,CASSLEGGNYGYTF,TGTGCCAGCAGCCTCGAAGGGGGGAACTATGGCTACACCTTC
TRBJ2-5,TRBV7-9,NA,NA,CASSLGATQYF,TGTGCCAGCAGCTTAGGCGCGACCCAGTACTTC
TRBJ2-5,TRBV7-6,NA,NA,CASGGTLKETQYF,TGTGCCAGCGGGGGGACACTTAAAGAGACCCAGTACTTC
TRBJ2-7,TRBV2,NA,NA,CASTPSRYEQYF,TGTGCCAGCACCCCCTCTAGGTACGAGCAGTACTTC
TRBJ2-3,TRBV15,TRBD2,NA,CATSRLAGVDTQYF,TGTGCCACCAGCAGACTAGCGGGAGTGGATACGCAGTATTTT
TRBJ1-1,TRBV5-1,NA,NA,CASSPQGGGTEAFF,TGCGCCAGCAGCCCCCAAGGAGGGGGTACTGAAGCTTTCTTT
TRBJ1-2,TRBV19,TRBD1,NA,CASSIGQGRNYGYTF,TGTGCCAGTAGTATTGGACAGGGGCGGAACTATGGCTACACCTTC
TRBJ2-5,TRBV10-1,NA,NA,CASAPGGQETQYF,TGCGCCAGCGCCCCCGGGGGCCAAGAGACCCAGTACTTC
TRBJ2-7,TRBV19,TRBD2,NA,CASSMRSGGTYEQYF,TGTGCCAGTAGTATGCGTAGCGGGGGAACCTACGAGCAGTACTTC
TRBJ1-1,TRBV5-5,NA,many,CASSYAPGTEAFF,TGTGCCAGCAGCTACGCGCCGGGCACTGAAGCTTTCTTT
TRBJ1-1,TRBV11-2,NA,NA,CASSLDPGRNTEAFF,TGTGCCAGCAGCTTAGATCCGGGAAGAAACACTGAAGCTTTCTTT
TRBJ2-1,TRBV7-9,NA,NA,CASSSNLAISYNEQFF,TGTGCCAGCAGCTCAAACCTAGCCATCTCCTACAATGAGCAGTTCTTC
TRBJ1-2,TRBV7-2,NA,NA,CASSLVVGWGYTF,TGTGCCAGCAGCTTAGTGGTGGGGTGGGGCTACACCTTC
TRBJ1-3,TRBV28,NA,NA,CASRAYGDSGNTIYF,TGTGCCAGCAGGGCCTACGGTGACTCTGGAAACACCATATATTTT
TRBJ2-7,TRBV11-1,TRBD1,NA,CASSTGQGGTYEQYF,TGTGCCAGCAGCACCGGACAGGGCGGCACCTACGAGCAGTACTTC
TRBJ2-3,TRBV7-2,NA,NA,CASSLAPGSTDTQYF,TGTGCCAGCAGCTTAGCTCCGGGGAGCACAGATACGCAGTATTTT
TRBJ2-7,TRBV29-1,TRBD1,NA,CSFRGPSYEQYF,TGCAGCTTCAGGGGGCCCAGCTACGAGCAGTACTTC
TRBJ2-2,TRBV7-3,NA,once,CASSNSRTGELFF,TGTGCCAGCAGCAATTCGAGAACCGGGGAGCTGTTTTTT
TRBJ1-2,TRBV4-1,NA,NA,CASSQVGGYGYTF,TGCGCCAGCAGCCAAGTCGGCGGCTATGGCTACACCTTC
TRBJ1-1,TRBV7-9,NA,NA,CASSFADRNTEAFF,TGTGCCAGCAGCTTTGCTGACAGAAACACTGAAGCTTTCTTT
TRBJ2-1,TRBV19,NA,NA,CASSIGGSYYNEQFF,TGTGCCAGTAGTATAGGTGGGAGTTACTACAATGAGCAGTTCTTC
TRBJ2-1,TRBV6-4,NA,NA,CASSDSASWANEQFF,TGTGCCAGCAGTGACTCTGCTAGCTGGGCCAATGAGCAGTTCTTC
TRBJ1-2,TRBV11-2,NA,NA,CASSLDRGSYYGYTF,TGTGCCAGCAGCTTAGATCGGGGCAGCTACTATGGCTACACCTTC
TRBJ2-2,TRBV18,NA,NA,CASSRTNTGELFF,TGTGCCAGCTCTAGGACTAACACCGGGGAGCTGTTTTTT
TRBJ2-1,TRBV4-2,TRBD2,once,CASSQVTSGDYNEQFF,TGTGCCAGCAGCCAAGTCACTAGCGGGGACTACAATGAGCAGTTCTTC
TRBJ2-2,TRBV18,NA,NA,CASSPDRELFF,TGTGCCAGCTCACCCGACCGGGAGCTGTTTTTT
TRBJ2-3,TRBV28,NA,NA,CASSLVRLTDTQYF,TGTGCCAGCAGTTTAGTCAGGCTTACAGATACGCAGTATTTT
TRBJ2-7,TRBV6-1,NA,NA,CASSETEPYEQYF,TGTGCCAGCAGTGAAACAGAACCCTACGAGCAGTACTTC
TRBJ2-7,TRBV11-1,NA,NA,CASSYGQSSYEQYF,TGTGCCAGCAGCTACGGACAGAGCTCCTACGAGCAGTACTTC
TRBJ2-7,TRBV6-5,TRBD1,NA,CASSGQEPGEQYF,TGTGCCAGCAGTGGACAGGAGCCTGGCGAGCAGTACTTC
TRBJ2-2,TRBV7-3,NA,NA,CASRPDRNTGELFF,TGTGCCAGCAGACCAGACAGAAACACCGGGGAGCTGTTTTTT
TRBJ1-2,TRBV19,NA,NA,CATNPGGGNYGYTF,TGTGCCACTAATCCGGGCGGGGGGAACTATGGCTACACCTTC